Below, one T cell receptor (beta chain) is given with its context. This specimen belongs to a study of blood T cell repertoires in COVID-19. Looking at the study overall: COVID-19 samples from acute and convalescent phases originated in the United States, Italy and Spain. Sources were T cells, B-cell-depleted T cells, or PBMCs; the material itself was cDNA or gDNA.

How the authors handled the data: Researchers report that nucleated cell counts were estimated from reference gene primer amplification. Data came from immunoSEQ multiplex PCR; TCRdb stores just in-frame clones and leaves some out. V, J and clone size were drawn from that table, and D and trimming were deduced from the DNA. The sample consists of approximately 140,000 clones, over 75% of them appearing once. The receptor was isolated from a man aged 35 to 55 with active or convalescent COVID-19. Specimen: peripheral blood.

CDR3 sequence (DNA): TGTGCCAGCAGTTCTTCTCCCGGTCGAGAGCAGTACTTC. It codes for CASSSSPGREQYF. The rearrangement uses TRBV7-2 and TRBJ2-7, with D uncertain. The CDR3 covers 13 residues. Germline CDR1 SGHTA, CDR2 FQGNSA. Trimming pared 6 bases from V and 7 bases from J, leaving 16 bases between.